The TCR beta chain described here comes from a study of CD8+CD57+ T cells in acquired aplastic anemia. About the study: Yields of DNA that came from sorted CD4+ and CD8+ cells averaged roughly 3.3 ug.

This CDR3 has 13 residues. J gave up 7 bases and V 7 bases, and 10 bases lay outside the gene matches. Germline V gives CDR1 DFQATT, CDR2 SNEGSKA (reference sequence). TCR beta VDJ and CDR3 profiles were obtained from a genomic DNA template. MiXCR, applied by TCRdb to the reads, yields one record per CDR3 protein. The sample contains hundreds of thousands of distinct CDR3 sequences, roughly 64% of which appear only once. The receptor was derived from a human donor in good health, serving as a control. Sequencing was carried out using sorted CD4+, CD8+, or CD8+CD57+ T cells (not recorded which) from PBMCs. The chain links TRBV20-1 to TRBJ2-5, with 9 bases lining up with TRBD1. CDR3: CSVLQGADVTQYF. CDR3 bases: TGCAGTGTTCTACAGGGGGCGGATGTGACCCAGTACTTC.